What follows are 13 T cell receptor beta chains derived from one specimen sequenced in a study of blood T cell repertoires in COVID-19. Generated by immunoSEQ multiplex PCR, the TCRdb table keeps only in-frame clones and is missing some. The data show about 80,000 clones, with roughly 87% seen just once and approximately 7.3% held by the top ten. Material: peripheral blood. These receptors all stem from a man aged 65-85 years with acute or convalescent COVID-19.

The gene calls are TRBV19 and TRBJ1-5; TRBD1 matches 8 bases. The CDR3 extends over 15 amino acids. V gave up 6 bases and J gave up 5 bases; unmatched junction bases: 9. From germline, CDR1 is LNHDA and CDR2 SQIVND (reference sequence). The CDR3 DNA follows: TGTGCCAGTAGCACAGGGGGGGAATTTCATCAGCCCCAGCATTTT. It codes for CASSTGGEFHQPQHF.

V and J are TRBV9 and TRBJ2-1; D call uncertain. Germline-derived CDR1 and CDR2 are SGDLS and YYNGEE. There are 13 residues in the CDR3. The V end was cut by 1 base, the J end by 8 bases, with 10 bases between. CDR3 loop: CASSVSMPDEQFF. As DNA, the CDR3 is TGTGCCAGCAGCGTATCTATGCCCGATGAGCAGTTCTTC.

The chain employs TRBV5-1 and TRBJ1-5; 10 nucleotides line up with TRBD1. The V segment lost 4 bases and the J segment 5 bases; nucleotides outside the gene matches: 3. The CDR3 has 14 residues. Germline CDR1 and CDR2: SGHRS and YFSETQ. CDR3 in DNA: TGCGCCAGCAGCCCGACAGGGGGCTATCAGCCCCAGCATTTT. Translated, it gives CASSPTGGYQPQHF. Drawing the rest from reference TRBV5-1 and TRBJ1-5, the complete variable domain is KAGVTQTPRYLIKTRGQQVTLSCSPISGHRSVSWYQQTPGQGLQFLFEYFSETQRNKGNFPGRFSGRQFSNSRSEMNVSTLELGDSALYLCASSPTGGYQPQHFGDGTRLSIL.

This clone was detected once. V gene TRBV11-3 combines with J gene TRBJ2-2, with 9 nucleotides matching TRBD2. V gave up 6 bases and J gave up 5 bases; unmatched junction bases: 10. The germline V gene has CDR1 SGHNT and CDR2 YENEEA. The CDR3 length is 16 residues. The CDR3 sequence is CASSDIAGERTGELFF. The CDR3 DNA follows: TGTGCCAGCAGTGACATAGCGGGAGAGAGAACCGGGGAGCTGTTTTTT. The full variable domain, its missing parts supplied by reference TRBV11-3 and TRBJ2-2, is EAGVVQSPRYKIIEKKQPVAFWCNPISGHNTLYWYLQNLGQGPELLIRYENEEAVDDSQLPKDRFSAERLKGVDSTLKIQPAELGDSAVYLCASSDIAGERTGELFFGEGSRLTVL.

V usage is TRBV6-5 and J usage is TRBJ1-2, with D perhaps TRBD1 (6 bases). This CDR3 contains 14 residues. Germline loops: CDR1 MNHEY, CDR2 SVGAGI. V lost 0 bases, J lost 4 bases, and 9 bases lay in between. CDR3 in DNA: TGTGCCAGCAGTTACTCGGACAGAAGCTATGGCTACACCTTC. Translated: CASSYSDRSYGYTF.

V usage is TRBV7-9 and J usage is TRBJ2-3; maybe TRBD2 (6 bases). Germline loops: CDR1 SEHNR, CDR2 FQNEAQ (reference sequence). The germline V and J ends were trimmed by 1 base and 6 bases, with 20 bases remaining between them. The CDR3 spans 17 residues. CDR3 residues: CASSLDLLVAAPDTQYF. The CDR3 DNA follows: TGTGCCAGCAGCTTAGATCTCCTAGTAGCGGCCCCGGATACGCAGTATTTT.

V usage is TRBV3-1 (or the pseudogene TRBV3-2) and J usage is TRBJ1-1, with D tentatively TRBD1 (6 bases). Germline CDR1 LGHDT, CDR2 YNNKEL (reference sequence). The CDR3 consists of 14 residues. Deletions cut 5 bases from V and 1 base from J, with 11 bases between. The CDR3 spells CASSTIRGNTEAFF. CDR3 bases: TGTGCCAGCAGCACGATCAGGGGGAACACTGAAGCTTTCTTT.

Comment on this clone: The junction departs from germline at one end; a sequencing error may be responsible. The chain is built from TRBV18 and TRBJ2-5, with D perhaps matching TRBD1 (7 bases). Germline values: CDR1 KGHSH, CDR2 LQKENI. This CDR3 has 13 amino acids. The CDR3: CASSPSTGTAPNF. The DNA for the CDR3 is TGTGCCAGCTCACCATCGACAGGGACTGCTCCGAACTTC.

This chain links TRBV7-3 with TRBJ2-7, with 7 bases aligning to TRBD1. The CDR3 length is 16 residues. Trimming took 5 bases from V and 7 from J; bases not matched to a gene: 17. The germline gives CDR1 SGHTA, CDR2 FQGTGA. The CDR3 region has the DNA TGTGCCAGCAGCATGTCCGGGGACAGTACATTTAGGGAGCAGTACTTC. Translating gives CASSMSGDSTFREQYF.

The rearrangement uses TRBV6-5 and TRBJ2-7; D possibly corresponds to TRBD1 (5 bases). Looked up from germline, CDR1 is MNHEY and CDR2 is SVGAGI. The germline V and J ends were trimmed by 7 bases and 0 bases, with 13 bases remaining between them. The CDR3 runs to 14 residues. This CDR3 is CASMVQAFSYEQYF. The CDR3 coding sequence is TGTGCCAGCATGGTACAGGCCTTCTCCTACGAGCAGTACTTC.

The chain is built from TRBV28 and TRBJ1-6, with D perhaps matching TRBD1 (5 bases). CDR1 MDHEN and CDR2 SYDVKM come from the germline V gene. CDR3 length: 15 amino acids. V dropped 7 bases and J dropped 6 bases, with 16 bases sitting between them. CDR3 nucleotide sequence: TGTGCCAGCAATAGGGGCAGGGAATTTAATTCACCCCTCCACTTT. This codes for CASNRGREFNSPLHF.

This rearrangement joins TRBV15 to TRBJ2-1, with 9 nucleotides matching TRBD2. Trimming removed 8 bases from V and 6 bases from J; junction bases left unmatched: 5. CDR1 is LNHNV, CDR2 YYDKDF, per germline (reference sequence). The length of the CDR3 is 13 residues. The CDR3 DNA sequence: TGTGCCACCCGAAGAGCGGGGGGCAATGAGCAGTTCTTC. Translation gives CATRRAGGNEQFF.

This chain joins TRBV6-1 and TRBJ2-1; TRBD2 matches 12 bases. This CDR3 has 16 amino acids. The germline CDR1 and CDR2 sequences are MNHNS and SASEGT. The J segment lost 16 bases and the V segment lost 2 bases, leaving 15 bases of the junction unmatched. Here the CDR3 reads CASSENPGLAGLSGFF. The CDR3 nucleotides are TGTGCCAGCAGTGAAAACCCGGGACTAGCGGGCCTCAGTGGTTTCTTC.